Given below is one TCR beta chain in context. Its target is not known. This sample was included in a study of cytomegalovirus exposure and HLA in healthy donors. Overall study results and limits: A later analysis appeared to link common viral pathogens to several of the most significant clusters. For TCR beta chains, V- and J-gene trimming was later linked to a missense DCLRE1C variant. Relative to the roughly 640-donor mean, N-insertions were reportedly fewer in an Asian-associated ancestry cluster in a later analysis.

The germline V gene has CDR1 SGHTA and CDR2 FQGNSA. The CDR3 is made up of 14 amino acids. Germline trimming cut 3 bases from V and 3 bases from J; bases unmatched to any gene: 4. The primer mix had 60 Vbeta and 13 Jbeta primers. As handled by the study authors: Later work found approximately 80 million unique TCR beta chains, with roughly 11 million shared. TCRdb keeps only in-frame clones here, not all; method: immunoSEQ multiplex PCR. V and J calls and clone size follow that table, whereas D and trimming were derived from the DNA. The repertoire consists of about 160,000 clones, with nearly 80% occurring once and the leading ten covering 8.5% to 10%.

The genes are TRBV7-2 and TRBJ1-2, with 7 bases fitting TRBD1. Sequenced sample: PBMCs. The TCR was taken from a man in his late teens or twenties in good health and CMV-seropositive. The CDR3 sequence is CASSFDRVYYGYTF. The CDR3, as DNA: TGTGCCAGCAGCTTCGACAGGGTCTACTATGGCTACACCTTC.